Here is one T cell receptor beta chain with its context. Per the authors' pipeline: Amplification of reference gene primers provided the estimated nucleated cell counts. Repertoires were generated with immunoSEQ multiplex PCR, while TCRdb's copy carries only in-frame clones and drops some. That table furnishes V, J and clone size, whereas the DNA furnished D and trimming. The data show about 83,000 clones, about four fifths seen once. Trimming pared 4 bases from V and 0 bases from J, leaving 12 bases between. The CDR3 sequence is 16 residues long. Per germline, CDR1 SGHAT and CDR2 FQNNGV. This sample is drawn from a study of blood T cell repertoires in COVID-19. Study as a whole: Specimens from acute and convalescent COVID-19 originated in the United States, Italy and Spain.

This TCR derives from a woman older than 75 with active or convalescent COVID-19. Sequenced sample: peripheral blood. V and J are TRBV11-2 and TRBJ2-2; D not resolved. The CDR3 region is CASSSDTFANTGELFF. The CDR3 DNA follows: TGTGCCAGCAGCTCCGACACGTTCGCGAACACCGGGGAGCTGTTTTTT.